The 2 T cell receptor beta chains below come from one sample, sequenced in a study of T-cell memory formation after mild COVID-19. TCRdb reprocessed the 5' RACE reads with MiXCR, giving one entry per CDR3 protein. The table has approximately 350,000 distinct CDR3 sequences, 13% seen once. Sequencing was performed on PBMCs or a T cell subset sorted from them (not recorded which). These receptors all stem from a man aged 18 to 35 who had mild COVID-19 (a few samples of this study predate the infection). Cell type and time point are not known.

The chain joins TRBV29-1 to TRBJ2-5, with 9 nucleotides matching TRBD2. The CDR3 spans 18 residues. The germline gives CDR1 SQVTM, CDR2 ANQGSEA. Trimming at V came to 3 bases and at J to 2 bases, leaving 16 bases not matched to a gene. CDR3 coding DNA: TGCAGCGTTGATAACCTCCCCTGGCTAGCGGGGCAACAAGAGACCCAGTACTTC. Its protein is CSVDNLPWLAGQQETQYF.

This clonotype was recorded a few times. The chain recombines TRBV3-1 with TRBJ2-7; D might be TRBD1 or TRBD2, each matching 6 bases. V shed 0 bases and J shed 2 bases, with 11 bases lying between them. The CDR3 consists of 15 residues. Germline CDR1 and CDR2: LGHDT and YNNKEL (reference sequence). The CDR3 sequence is CASSQDRGDTYEQYF. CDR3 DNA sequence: TGTGCCAGCAGCCAAGATCGCGGGGACACCTACGAGCAGTACTTC.